This entry lists 32 T cell receptor beta chains sequenced from one sample in a study of neurological immune-mediated disorders (dated by TCRdb to the late 2010s). Per the publication, the time point label means: longitudinal time-point 2. Libraries came from 5' RACE. Sequencing was carried out with an Illumina HiSeq 2500. TCRdb reran the public reads through fastp at Q25 and MiXCR, keeping productive beta chains. CDR3 protein duplicates are merged, each entry listing the most common genes and DNA. A total of 65,000 to 95,000 distinct CDR3 sequences appear in this sample, almost 6% of them only once. The ten largest clones represent roughly 7.3% of the sample. Material: PBMCs. These receptors came from a woman aged 60-75 years with multiple sclerosis.

The gene calls are TRBV7-2 and TRBJ1-1; no clear D. Trimming shortened V by 2 bases and J by 4 bases, and 8 bases separated the two germline ends. The germline V gene has CDR1 SGHTA and CDR2 FQGNSA. The CDR3 is 13 amino acids. CDR3 nucleotide sequence: TGTGCCAGCAGCTTATTCGTAGGCACTGAAGCTTTCTTT. This encodes CASSLFVGTEAFF.

This clonotype was seen repeatedly, ten times or more. The chain joins TRBV7-9 to TRBJ1-5, with D possibly TRBD1 on 6 matching bases. Germline loops: CDR1 SEHNR, CDR2 FQNEAQ (reference sequence). V was pared by 1 base and J by 3 bases, with 13 bases between. The CDR3 is made up of 16 amino acids. CDR3 bases: TGTGCCAGCAGCTTAGGAGGGGGGGAGCCCAATCAGCCCCAGCATTTT. As protein: CASSLGGGEPNQPQHF.

This clonotype was recorded many times. The CDR3 DNA sequence: TGCGCCAGCAGCTTGACAGGGGCGGCCCAAGAGACCCAGTACTTC. Amino acids: CASSLTGAAQETQYF. The gene calls are TRBV5-1 and TRBJ2-5; 7 positions agree with TRBD1. Trimming took 1 base from V and 1 from J; bases not matched to a gene: 4. Germline CDR1 SGHRS, CDR2 YFSETQ. The CDR3 sequence is 15 residues long. Based on the CDR3 plus reference TRBV5-1 and TRBJ2-5, the full variable domain is KAGVTQTPRYLIKTRGQQVTLSCSPISGHRSVSWYQQTPGQGLQFLFEYFSETQRNKGNFPGRFSGRQFSNSRSEMNVSTLELGDSALYLCASSLTGAAQETQYFGPGTRLLVL.

There are many counts of this clonotype. This rearrangement joins TRBV6-5 to TRBJ1-5, with D perhaps matching TRBD1 (5 bases). CDR3 length: 14 amino acids. Germline V gene lookup returns CDR1 MNHEY and CDR2 SVGAGI. V was shortened by 4 bases and J by 6 bases, with 13 bases between the two germline ends. CDR3 residues: CASSSQGDSQPQHF. The CDR3, as DNA: TGTGCCAGCAGTTCCCAGGGTGACTCTCAGCCCCAGCATTTT.

In this sample, this clonotype turned up many times. The CDR3 sequence is CASSPGEGLNQPQHF. CDR3 bases: TGTGCCAGCAGCCCCGGGGAGGGACTCAATCAGCCCCAGCATTTT. This chain joins TRBV12-3 or TRBV12-4 and TRBJ1-5, with D perhaps matching TRBD1 (5 bases). The CDR3 has 15 residues. The germline V and J ends were trimmed by 6 bases and 3 bases, with 15 bases remaining between them.

This clonotype was detected many times. This rearrangement joins TRBV12-5 to TRBJ2-1; D unclear. CDR1 LGHNT and CDR2 FRNRAP come from the germline V gene. This CDR3 comprises 12 residues. V gave up 0 bases and J gave up 6 bases, with 3 bases separating them. The CDR3 DNA is TGTGCTAGTGGTTTGGTAATCAATGAGCAGTTCTTC. It encodes CASGLVINEQFF.

In this sample, this clonotype turned up many times. This chain connects TRBV20-1 to TRBJ2-7; TRBD1 is a possible D gene (6 bases). Trimming cost V 2 bases and J 3 bases, with 17 bases left between them. The V gene's germline CDR1 is DFQATT and CDR2 SNEGSKA (reference sequence). The CDR3 contains 15 residues. The CDR3 DNA reads TGCAGTGCTAGATCCCAGGGGCGACGTGGCTACGAGCAGTACTTC. Protein sequence: CSARSQGRRGYEQYF.

This clonotype was observed many times. The V and J genes are TRBV3-1 and TRBJ1-6, with 7 bases that match TRBD1. The V and J ends lost 4 bases and 10 bases, in that order; junction bases with no gene match: 10. Germline loops: CDR1 LGHDT, CDR2 YNNKEL (reference sequence). The CDR3 contains 15 residues. CDR3 bases: TGTGCCAGCAGCCCTCTCTCGGGACAGCAATCACCCCTCCACTTT. Its translation is CASSPLSGQQSPLHF. Full variable domain (remainder filled in from reference TRBV3-1 and TRBJ1-6): DTAVSQTPKYLVTQMGNDKSIKCEQNLGHDTMYWYKQDSKKFLKIMFSYNNKELIINETVPNRFSPKSPDKAHLNLHINSLELGDSAVYFCASSPLSGQQSPLHFGNGTRLTVT.

The CDR3 DNA is TGCAGTGCTAGAGATCAGAAAAATTACTATGGCTACACCTTC. This gives the protein CSARDQKNYYGYTF. The gene calls are TRBV20-1 and TRBJ1-2; D uncertain. Germline lookup yields CDR1 DFQATT and CDR2 SNEGSKA (reference sequence). The V end lost 0 bases, the J end lost 3 bases, and 11 bases lay between the germline ends. The CDR3 has 14 amino acids.

This clonotype was seen a few times. This chain uses TRBV2 with TRBJ2-7; the D gene could be TRBD1 or TRBD2 (5 bases each). Trimming stripped 7 bases from V and 6 bases from J, with 19 bases between. The germline gives CDR1 SNHLY, CDR2 FYNNEI. The CDR3 extends over 14 amino acids. The CDR3 spells CASKRDGAQAEQYF. The DNA for the CDR3 is TGTGCCAGCAAGAGGGACGGGGCGCAGGCCGAGCAGTACTTC.

This clonotype occurred many times. The chain carries TRBV6-6 and TRBJ1-2, with 11 bases lining up with TRBD1. The CDR3 is 16 amino acids. Losses at the gene ends were 7 bases for V and 1 base for J; bases not matched to a gene: 8. CDR1 and CDR2 (germline): MNHNY, SVGAGI (reference sequence). The CDR3: CASKYWDRGDNYGYTF. As DNA, the CDR3 is TGTGCCAGCAAGTACTGGGACAGGGGGGATAACTATGGCTACACCTTC.

This clonotype was seen a few times. V gene TRBV12-3 or TRBV12-4 combines with J gene TRBJ2-2; TRBD1 matches 9 bases. Trimming at V came to 5 bases and at J to 1 base, leaving 2 bases not matched to a gene. This CDR3 spans 15 amino acids. CDR3 DNA sequence: TGTGCCAGCAGTAGACAGGGGGGGAACACCGGGGAGCTGTTTTTT. Encoded protein: CASSRQGGNTGELFF.

Note on this clonotype: With a much larger clone just one base away, this may be a read error. This CDR3 reads CSASTSGAKLETRYF. CDR3 in DNA: TGCAGTGCATCCACTAGCGGGGCGAAATTGGAGACCCGGTACTTC. This rearrangement joins TRBV20-1 to TRBJ2-5; 10 positions match TRBD2. Looked up from germline, CDR1 is DFQATT and CDR2 is SNEGSKA (reference sequence). The CDR3 runs 15 residues.

In its sample, this clonotype was seen many times. The chain links TRBV12-3 or TRBV12-4 to TRBJ1-1; the D is unclear. V gave up 6 bases and J gave up 1 base, with 9 bases separating them. This CDR3 comprises 13 residues. CDR3 protein: CASSLVQNTEAFF. As DNA, the CDR3 is TGTGCCAGCAGCCTGGTCCAGAACACTGAAGCTTTCTTT.

This clonotype occurred many times. The chain joins TRBV5-1 to TRBJ2-7, with D hard to call. The length of the CDR3 is 14 residues. V dropped 4 bases and J dropped 2 bases, with 13 bases sitting between them. Germline CDR1 reads SGHRS; CDR2 reads YFSETQ. CDR3: CASSTVTRPYEQYF. In DNA, the CDR3 is TGCGCCAGCAGCACCGTGACAAGACCCTACGAGCAGTACTTC.

This clonotype was found a few times. Written as DNA, the CDR3 is TGTGCCAGCAGCTTCGGGGAGGGGGATACGCAGTATTTT. This codes for CASSFGEGDTQYF. The chain couples TRBV7-7 to TRBJ2-3, with 7 bases that match TRBD2. This CDR3 has 13 amino acids. The germline CDR1 and CDR2 sequences are SSHAT and FNYEAQ (reference sequence). V shed 3 bases, J shed 6 bases, and the junction held 3 bases outside the gene matches. The whole variable domain, filled in from reference TRBV7-7 and TRBJ2-3, reads GAGVSQSPRYKVTKRGQDVTLRCDPISSHATLYWYQQALGQGPEFLTYFNYEAQPDKSGLPSDRFSAERPEGSISTLTIQRTEQRDSAMYRCASSFGEGDTQYFGPGTRLTVL.

In this sample, this clonotype turned up many times. The chain is built from TRBV20-1 and TRBJ2-7; the D gene is possibly TRBD1 (5 bases). The CDR3 loop spans 13 amino acids. The germline V and J ends were trimmed by 4 bases and 2 bases, with 12 bases remaining between them. Looked up from germline, CDR1 is DFQATT and CDR2 is SNEGSKA (reference sequence). As DNA, the CDR3 is TGCAGTGCTATCGGCCAGGGAACCTACGAGCAGTACTTC. Translated, it gives CSAIGQGTYEQYF.

This rearrangement joins TRBV5-1 to TRBJ1-1; unclear D gene. The CDR3 has 15 amino acids. Germline CDR1 reads SGHRS; CDR2 reads YFSETQ. Trimming removed 0 bases from V and 0 bases from J, with 9 bases in between. CDR3 in amino acids: CASSLVGRMNTEAFF. The DNA for the CDR3 is TGCGCCAGCAGCTTGGTAGGGCGGATGAACACTGAAGCTTTCTTT.

This clonotype was detected many times. The rearrangement joins TRBV3-1 to TRBJ2-1; no firm D call. Germline V gene data show CDR1 as LGHDT and CDR2 as YNNKEL (reference sequence). Trimming took 1 base from V and 3 from J, leaving 7 bases between them. The CDR3 covers 14 residues. CDR3 in amino acids: CASSQAQGYNEQFF. The CDR3 nucleotides read TGTGCCAGCAGCCAAGCTCAAGGCTACAATGAGCAGTTCTTC.

This clonotype was counted at least ten times. The genes are TRBV7-2 and TRBJ2-4; D is possibly TRBD2 (7 bases). Germline CDR1 reads SGHTA; CDR2 reads FQGNSA. V lost 7 bases, J lost 7 bases, and 17 bases lay in between. The CDR3 contains 14 residues. This CDR3 reads CASIQGRGGNIQYF. As DNA, the CDR3 is TGTGCCAGCATCCAGGGGAGGGGTGGGAACATTCAGTACTTC.

This clonotype has ten or more counts. The chain employs TRBV5-5 and TRBJ1-5; 9 bases agree with TRBD1. Germline values: CDR1 SGHKS, CDR2 YYEKEE (reference sequence). This CDR3 has 17 residues. Germline trimming cut 0 bases from V and 3 bases from J; bases unmatched to any gene: 7. The CDR3 reads CASSLAGQGLDNQPQHF. Written as DNA, the CDR3 is TGTGCCAGCAGCTTGGCGGGACAGGGATTGGACAATCAGCCCCAGCATTTT.

As for this clonotype: A read error may be the cause here, since a much bigger clone is one base away. V usage is TRBV20-1 and J usage is TRBJ2-7; 12 bases map to TRBD2. Trimming took 2 bases from V and 8 from J; bases not matched to a gene: 10. CDR1 DFQATT and CDR2 SNEGSKA come from the germline V gene (reference sequence). This CDR3 is 15 amino acids long. DNA for the CDR3: TGCAGTGCTAGACTCCTAGCGGGGGGGCTGGGCAAGCAGTACTTC. Protein: CSARLLAGGLGKQYF.

On this clonotype: A read error is possible here, since a much larger clone lies one base away. This chain connects TRBV7-9 to TRBJ2-3; 9 bases align to TRBD2. This CDR3 is built from 16 residues. CDR1 SEHNR and CDR2 FQNEAQ come from the germline V gene (reference sequence). CDR3 DNA sequence: TGTGTCAGCAGCTTTTCGCGGGGGGGAGTCACAGATACGCAGTATTTT. Its protein is CVSSFSRGGVTDTQYF.

This clonotype was recorded many times. The chain carries TRBV5-1 and TRBJ2-1; D ambiguous. There are 15 residues in the CDR3. Per the germline V gene, CDR1 is SGHRS and CDR2 is YFSETQ. V was clipped by 5 bases and J by 0 bases, with 12 bases between them. The CDR3 DNA follows: TGCGCCAGCAGAGAGATTGCCGGCTCCTACAATGAGCAGTTCTTC. It is translated as CASREIAGSYNEQFF.

This clonotype was observed a few times. The chain employs TRBV7-9 and TRBJ2-4, with D unclear. The CDR3 spans 15 residues. The V and J ends lost 2 bases and 1 base respectively, with 9 bases between them. Germline loops: CDR1 SEHNR, CDR2 FQNEAQ (reference sequence). In DNA, the CDR3 is TGTGCCAGCAGCTTATTCGGCCGGGCCAAAAACATTCAGTACTTC. This gives the protein CASSLFGRAKNIQYF.

This clonotype was seen many times. V gene TRBV11-2 combines with J gene TRBJ2-3; tentative D call: TRBD1 (6 bases). CDR1 is SGHAT, CDR2 FQNNGV, per germline. The CDR3 runs to 14 residues. With 2 bases removed from V and 6 bases from J, the gap between germline ends came to 12 bases. The CDR3 coding sequence is TGTGCCAGCAGCTTATTTACAGGGCCCGATACGCAGTATTTT. It encodes CASSLFTGPDTQYF.

The chain couples TRBV7-2 to TRBJ2-7; 8 bases match TRBD2. Per the germline V gene, CDR1 is SGHTA and CDR2 is FQGNSA. V was pared by 3 bases and J by 7 bases, with 5 bases of the junction left unmatched. This CDR3 is built from 13 residues. The CDR3 loop reads CASSLRGAGEQYF. As DNA, the CDR3 is TGTGCCAGCAGCTTGCGGGGGGCGGGAGAGCAGTACTTC.

This clonotype was detected ten times or more. CDR3 amino acids: CASSLVPAGGAEQYF. CDR3 coding DNA: TGTGCCAGCAGCTTAGTCCCAGCGGGGGGTGCCGAGCAGTACTTC. The chain combines TRBV7-2 with TRBJ2-7, with 9 bases identical to TRBD2. V dropped 1 base and J dropped 6; count of bases not matched to a gene: 7. Per germline, CDR1 SGHTA and CDR2 FQGNSA. This CDR3 has 15 residues. Drawing the rest from reference TRBV7-2 and TRBJ2-7, the complete variable domain is GAGVSQSPSNKVTEKGKDVELRCDPISGHTALYWYRQSLGQGLEFLIYFQGNSAPDKSGLPSDRFSAERTGGSVSTLTIQRTQQEDSAVYLCASSLVPAGGAEQYFGPGTRLTVT.

This clonotype was counted many times. The V gene is TRBV5-1, the J gene TRBJ2-3; the D is unclear. Between the trimmed V and J ends, which lost 3 bases and 0 bases, there was a span of 14 bases. Germline V lookup: CDR1 SGHRS, CDR2 YFSETQ. CDR3 length: 16 amino acids. The CDR3 region has the DNA TGCGCCAGCAGCTACTTAGGCACTCTCAGCACAGATACGCAGTATTTT. This translates into CASSYLGTLSTDTQYF.

This clonotype was recorded many times. The genes are TRBV10-3 and TRBJ1-2; D call uncertain. Per germline, CDR1 ENHRY and CDR2 SYGVKD. CDR3 length: 12 amino acids. The germline V and J ends were trimmed by 4 bases and 6 bases, with 9 bases remaining between them. This chain's CDR3 is CAISVGGNGYTF. The CDR3 nucleotides read TGTGCCATCAGTGTTGGAGGGAATGGCTACACCTTC.

This clonotype was counted at least ten times. The chain recombines TRBV9 with TRBJ1-4, with D uncertain. V dropped 1 base and J dropped 8 bases, with 12 bases sitting between them. CDR1 and CDR2 (germline): SGDLS, YYNGEE. This CDR3 has 14 residues. For the CDR3, the DNA is TGTGCCAGCAGCGTAAATCCGGCGGGGGAAAAACTGTTTTTT. As protein: CASSVNPAGEKLFF.

This clonotype was detected many times. This chain joins TRBV6-5 and TRBJ2-2; D possibly uses TRBD1 or TRBD2 (5 bases each). V was clipped by 7 bases and J by 1 base, with 10 bases between them. The CDR3 runs to 14 residues. Germline V gives CDR1 MNHEY, CDR2 SVGAGI. CDR3 loop: CASTGLGNTGELFF. CDR3 DNA: TGTGCCAGCACGGGGCTGGGGAACACCGGGGAGCTGTTTTTT.